One sample yielded the 27 T cell receptor beta chains listed below, sequenced in a study of radiotherapy plus CTLA-4 blockade in lung cancer. Generated by immunoSEQ multiplex PCR, the TCRdb table keeps only in-frame clones and is missing some. The sample includes 85,000 to 120,000 clones, more than 75% of them seen just once. The input for sequencing was peripheral blood, taken from a patient treated with radiotherapy plus ipilimumab. These receptors were obtained from a human donor with non-small cell lung cancer that progressed on radiotherapy plus ipilimumab. Some clones in this sample may be carry-over from other donors' samples.

The rearrangement joins TRBV4-3 to TRBJ2-3, with 10 bases aligning to TRBD2. The ends lost 3 bases at V and 5 bases at J; junction bases unmatched: 5. The CDR3 runs 15 residues. Per the germline V gene, CDR1 is LGHNA and CDR2 is YSLEER. The CDR3: CASSHRTSGEDTQYF. The DNA for the CDR3 is TGCGCCAGCAGCCATCGGACTAGCGGTGAAGATACGCAGTATTTT.

The chain couples TRBV25-1 to TRBJ2-6; TRBD1 or TRBD2 may be the D gene (5 bases each). The CDR3 is 16 amino acids. Trimming shortened V by 5 bases and J by 0 bases, and 11 bases separated the two germline ends. Germline CDR1 and CDR2: MGHDK and SYGVNS. The CDR3 coding sequence is TGTGCCAGCAGTCGGCCAGGGAGCTCTGGGGCCAACGTCCTGACTTTC. Its protein product is CASSRPGSSGANVLTF.

The chain employs TRBV9 and TRBJ2-1; D is ambiguous. Trimming removed 4 bases from V and 5 bases from J, with 10 bases in between. CDR3 length equals 13 residues. The germline CDR1 and CDR2 sequences are SGDLS and YYNGEE. The CDR3 DNA follows: TGTGCCAGCAGCAGGCCGGCCAACAATGAGCAGTTCTTC. Translation gives CASSRPANNEQFF.

The chain links TRBV5-1 to TRBJ1-2, with D possibly being TRBD1 (6 bases). Germline CDR1 and CDR2: SGHRS and YFSETQ. This CDR3 has 15 residues. Trimming left V 3 bases short and J 6 bases short, with 18 bases between. CDR3 coding DNA: TGCGCCAGCAGCTCCATCCGGGGGGCTCGGAATGGCTACACCTTC. It is translated as CASSSIRGARNGYTF.

This chain joins TRBV5-6 and TRBJ1-2; possible D gene TRBD1, 6 bases. The length of the CDR3 is 15 residues. Germline values: CDR1 SGHDT, CDR2 YYEEEE. V dropped 2 bases and J dropped 4 bases, with 15 bases sitting between them. For the CDR3, the DNA is TGTGCCAGCAGCTTTGCACCGGGACAAGGCTATGGCTACACCTTC. Translated, it gives CASSFAPGQGYGYTF.

The rearrangement links TRBV6-5 to TRBJ2-7; no reliable D call. The V gene lost 4 bases and the J gene lost 0 bases, with 4 bases spanning the gap. The CDR3 totals 12 residues. From germline, CDR1 is MNHEY and CDR2 SVGAGI. The CDR3 protein is CASSSNSYEQYF. CDR3 nucleotide sequence: TGTGCCAGCAGTTCCAACTCCTACGAGCAGTACTTC.

This chain joins TRBV6-5 and TRBJ2-7; 7 bases are shared with TRBD2. In germline, CDR1 is MNHEY, CDR2 SVGAGI. The junction had 4 bases not matched to a gene; V was cut back by 0 bases and J by 2 bases. The CDR3 runs to 15 residues. The CDR3 loop is CASSYSSGAPYEQYF. CDR3 nucleotide sequence: TGTGCCAGCAGTTACTCGAGCGGGGCCCCCTACGAGCAGTACTTC.

V and J are TRBV5-5 and TRBJ1-3; D remains ambiguous. Trimming cost V 2 bases and J 4 bases, with 13 bases left between them. CDR1 is SGHKS, CDR2 YYEKEE, per germline (reference sequence). This CDR3 is 15 amino acids long. The CDR3, as DNA: TGTGCCAGCAGCTTCTCCCGTGAGTCAGGAAACACCATATATTTT. Its translation is CASSFSRESGNTIYF. Combining the CDR3 with reference TRBV5-5 and TRBJ1-3 gives the whole variable domain DAGVTQSPTHLIKTRGQQVTLRCSPISGHKSVSWYQQVLGQGPQFIFQYYEKEERGRGNFPDRFSARQFPNYSSELNVNALLLGDSALYLCASSFSRESGNTIYFGEGSWLTVV.

The V call is TRBV2, the J call TRBJ2-3, with D possibly being TRBD2 (6 bases). The CDR3 is 12 amino acids. V lost 8 bases and J lost 6, with 12 bases in between. Germline V lookup: CDR1 SNHLY, CDR2 FYNNEI. This CDR3 reads CASSGDSDTQYF. CDR3 sequence (DNA): TGTGCCAGCTCCGGGGACTCCGATACGCAGTATTTT.

The rearrangement links TRBV2 to TRBJ1-1, with 8 bases aligning to TRBD1. Trimming took 6 bases from V and 4 from J; bases not matched to a gene: 7. Germline CDR1 reads SNHLY; CDR2 reads FYNNEI. This CDR3 is built from 14 residues. The CDR3: CASSLQGEGTEAFF. The CDR3 DNA sequence: TGTGCCAGCAGCCTACAGGGGGAGGGCACTGAAGCTTTCTTT.

This clone was observed once. The chain carries TRBV27 and TRBJ1-1, with 10 bases matching TRBD1. The CDR3 runs 16 residues. The germline V gene encodes CDR1 MNHEY and CDR2 SMNVEV (reference sequence). The J segment lost 0 bases and the V segment lost 9 bases, leaving 10 bases of the junction unmatched. The CDR3 is CASNPGQGSVNTEAFF. The CDR3, as DNA: TGTGCCAGTAATCCGGGACAGGGGTCTGTGAACACTGAAGCTTTCTTT.

The genes are TRBV30 and TRBJ2-1; D may match TRBD1 or TRBD2 (6 bases each). This CDR3 region has 14 residues. Germline-derived CDR1 and CDR2 are GTSNPN and SVGIG (reference sequence). V lost 5 bases, J lost 7 bases, and 18 bases lay in between. The CDR3 sequence is CAWAGQTGANEQFF. As DNA, the CDR3 is TGTGCCTGGGCAGGACAAACGGGGGCGAATGAGCAGTTCTTC.

The genes are TRBV9 and TRBJ2-7; no clear D gene. CDR3 length: 15 amino acids. The V end was cut by 0 bases, the J end by 3 bases, with 13 bases between. Germline V gene data show CDR1 as SGDLS and CDR2 as YYNGEE. CDR3 amino acids: CASSVDLGLNYEQYF. The CDR3 region has the DNA TGTGCCAGCAGCGTAGACCTAGGGCTGAACTACGAGCAGTACTTC.

This chain joins TRBV29-1 and TRBJ1-1, with TRBD1 as a possible D gene (6 bases). Trimming removed 4 bases from V and 9 bases from J, with 12 bases in between. The CDR3 runs to 11 residues. The germline V gene has CDR1 SQVTM and CDR2 ANQGSEA. The CDR3 DNA reads as TGCAGCGTTGGGACAGTTAGTAAAGCTTTCTTT. Amino acid sequence: CSVGTVSKAFF. The whole variable domain, filled in from reference TRBV29-1 and TRBJ1-1, reads SAVISQKPSRDICQRGTSLTIQCQVDSQVTMMFWYRQQPGQSLTLIATANQGSEATYESGFVIDKFPISRPNLTFSTLTVSNMSPEDSSIYLCSVGTVSKAFFGQGTRLTVV.

This clone was seen only a few times. J is TRBJ1-4 and V is TRBV7-2; D gene ambiguous. The CDR3 totals 14 residues. V was shortened by 1 base and J by 8 bases, with 11 bases between the two germline ends. The V gene's germline CDR1 is SGHTA and CDR2 FQGNSA. CDR3 sequence: CASSLGFSGEKLFF. CDR3 sequence (DNA): TGTGCCAGCAGCTTAGGATTCAGTGGGGAAAAACTGTTTTTT.

This sequence joins TRBV19 and TRBJ1-2; D might be TRBD1 (6 bases). CDR3 length: 16 amino acids. Trimming pared 1 base from V and 1 base from J, leaving 13 bases between. CDR1 and CDR2 from the germline V gene are LNHDA and SQIVND (reference sequence). The CDR3 protein is CASSIGDTLFNYGYTF. CDR3 sequence (DNA): TGTGCCAGTAGTATAGGGGACACCCTATTTAACTATGGCTACACCTTC.

This sequence joins TRBV12-5 and TRBJ1-4, with 10 bases lining up with TRBD1. V shed 1 base, J shed 0 bases, and the junction held 2 bases outside the gene matches. Germline V gene data show CDR1 as LGHNT and CDR2 as FRNRAP. CDR3 length: 17 residues. CDR3 in DNA: TGTGCTAGTGGTTTGGGACAGGGGGCCACAACTAATGAAAAACTGTTTTTT. Translating gives CASGLGQGATTNEKLFF.

The chain couples TRBV2 to TRBJ2-7; D perhaps matches TRBD1 (5 bases). V lost 10 bases and J lost 4, with 17 bases in between. There are 13 residues in the CDR3. Germline V lookup: CDR1 SNHLY, CDR2 FYNNEI. CDR3 sequence: CATVRGAVYEQYF. CDR3 coding DNA: TGTGCCACCGTGCGTGGGGCGGTGTACGAGCAGTACTTC.

This clone was counted between two and nine times. This chain uses TRBV6-5 with TRBJ2-5, with 7 positions matching TRBD1. V shed 0 bases and J 5 bases; nucleotides not matched to a gene: 0. Germline V lookup: CDR1 MNHEY, CDR2 SVGAGI. The length of the CDR3 is 13 residues. For the CDR3, the DNA is TGTGCCAGCAGTTACTCGGACAGGGAGACCCAGTACTTC. Amino acids: CASSYSDRETQYF.

This chain uses TRBV19 with TRBJ1-2, with no clear D. Germline V gives CDR1 LNHDA, CDR2 SQIVND (reference sequence). Trimming removed 3 bases at V and 0 bases at J, with 14 bases between. There are 16 residues in the CDR3. The CDR3 DNA is TGTGCCAGTAGTATGGAGCGAGGAGGAACTAACTATGGCTACACCTTC. Translation: CASSMERGGTNYGYTF.

This chain's CDR3 is CASSPLIRQEAFF. DNA for the CDR3: TGCGCCAGCAGCCCCCTAATCAGACAGGAAGCTTTCTTT. The chain has TRBV5-1 and TRBJ1-1; D is possibly TRBD1 (5 bases). In germline, CDR1 is SGHRS, CDR2 YFSETQ. The CDR3 sequence is 13 residues long. The V and J ends lost 4 bases and 8 bases respectively, with 15 bases between them.

J is TRBJ1-4 and V is TRBV2; 10 bases agree with TRBD1. Germline V gene data show CDR1 as SNHLY and CDR2 as FYNNEI. Trimming cost V 4 bases and J 6 bases; bases outside gene matches: 5. This CDR3 comprises 15 residues. CDR3 DNA sequence: TGTGCCAGCAGTGTACACGGGACAGGGGATGAAAAACTGTTTTTT. The encoded protein is CASSVHGTGDEKLFF.

With regard to this clone: The same CDR3 can be traced to other DNA sequences in this sample. The chain joins TRBV6-6 to TRBJ2-7; the D gene is possibly TRBD1 (6 bases). Germline V lookup: CDR1 MNHNY, CDR2 SVGAGI (reference sequence). The CDR3 is 14 residues long. Trimming left V 6 bases short and J 5 bases short, with 17 bases between. CDR3 in amino acids: CASSRRGQTHEQYF. CDR3 nucleotide sequence: TGTGCCAGCAGCCGACGCGGACAGACCCACGAGCAGTACTTC.

In this sample, this clone turned up a few times. This chain uses TRBV7-9 with TRBJ2-2; 8 bases agree with TRBD1. The ends lost 3 bases at V and 6 bases at J; junction bases unmatched: 9. The CDR3 has 16 amino acids. Germline V gene lookup returns CDR1 SEHNR and CDR2 FQNEAQ (reference sequence). Here the CDR3 reads CASSFSGGGLSGELFF. The CDR3 DNA sequence: TGTGCCAGCAGCTTTTCAGGGGGCGGTCTATCCGGGGAGCTGTTTTTT.

The CDR3 DNA reads TGTGCCAGCAGCTTGTTGCAGGACGAAGAGACCCAGTACTTC. It encodes CASSLLQDEETQYF. The rearrangement uses TRBV5-6 and TRBJ2-5, with no clear D. The CDR3 has 14 amino acids. Trimming took off 1 base at V and 3 bases at J, with 10 bases between the two ends. Germline loops: CDR1 SGHDT, CDR2 YYEEEE.

The chain uses TRBV7-2 and TRBJ2-7, with D possibly being TRBD2 (6 bases). This CDR3 region has 15 residues. Trimming left V 4 bases short and J 3 bases short, with 16 bases between. CDR1 and CDR2 from the germline V gene are SGHTA and FQGNSA. DNA of the CDR3: TGTGCCAGCAGCTCTCAAACCGGCGGGGTCTACGAGCAGTACTTC. It is translated as CASSSQTGGVYEQYF.

The chain employs TRBV30 and TRBJ1-5; TRBD1 matches 7 bases. The germline V gene encodes CDR1 GTSNPN and CDR2 SVGIG (reference sequence). The CDR3 spans 15 residues. V gave up 2 bases and J gave up 0 bases; unmatched junction bases: 4. For the CDR3, the DNA is TGTGCCTGGAGTAAGAACAGGGGTAGCAATCAGCCCCAGCATTTT. Translating gives CAWSKNRGSNQPQHF. Full variable domain (missing parts from reference TRBV30 and TRBJ1-5): SQTIHQWPATLVQPVGSPLSLECTVEGTSNPNLYWYRQAAGRGLQLLFYSVGIGQISSEVPQNLSASRPQDRQFILSSKKLLLSDSGFYLCAWSKNRGSNQPQHFGDGTRLSIL.